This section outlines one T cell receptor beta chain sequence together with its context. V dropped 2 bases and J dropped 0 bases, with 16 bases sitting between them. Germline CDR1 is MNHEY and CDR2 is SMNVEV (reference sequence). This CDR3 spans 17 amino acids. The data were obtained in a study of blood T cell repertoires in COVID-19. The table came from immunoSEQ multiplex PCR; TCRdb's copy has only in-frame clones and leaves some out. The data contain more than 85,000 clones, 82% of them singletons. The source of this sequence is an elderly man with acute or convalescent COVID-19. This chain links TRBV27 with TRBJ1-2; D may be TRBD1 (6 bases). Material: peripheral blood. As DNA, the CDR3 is TGTGCCAGCAGTTTAAAGGCAGGGGCGCAAGCTAACTATGGCTACACCTTC. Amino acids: CASSLKAGAQANYGYTF.